This section outlines one T cell receptor beta chain sequence together with its context. The antigen is not known. The data were taken from a study of regulatory T cells in long-lasting Graves disease. Study as a whole: Antithyroid drug intake by newly diagnosed Graves' patients had lasted under 3 months.

Relying on iRepertoire HTBI primers and Arm-PCR of CDR3 regions, the team built TCR beta libraries. TCRdb re-called the multiplex PCR reads with MiXCR, one entry per CDR3 protein. The sample records more than 450,000 distinct CDR3 sequences, around 16% being singletons. Study observations and caveats: Among persistent patients, a larger number of public clonotypes were shared (around 3,000) than among newly diagnosed patients (roughly 910). Analysis covered peripheral blood alone, not thyroid tissue.

Time point specified: newly diagnosed GD, antithyroid drugs for less than 3 months. There was RNA extracted from PBMCs, and the TCR library was made from it. Diagnoses of Graves' disease were made by American Thyroid Association guidelines. These data were also reused for a study on T cells in Graves' hyperthyroidism and ophthalmopathy.

Sample: peripheral blood mononuclear cells (PBMCs), taken at new diagnosis, from a patient treated with antithyroid drugs. The clonotype was recovered from a man aged 40-55 years with Graves disease.

This CDR3 is CASSEAANTGELFF. The CDR3 DNA reads as TGTGCCAGCAGTGAAGCGGCGAACACCGGGGAGCTGTTTTTT. The V and J genes are TRBV6-4 and TRBJ2-2; weak D call: TRBD2 (5 bases). The CDR3 loop spans 14 amino acids. The V end was cut by 3 bases, the J end by 0 bases, with 5 bases between. CDR1 is MRHNA, CDR2 SNTAGT, per germline.